These 22 T cell receptor beta chains originate from one sample sequenced in a study of CD8 T cells in ankylosing spondylitis. TCRdb fed the 5' RACE reads into MiXCR, producing one record per CDR3 protein. The top ten hold 7.3% of the sample, which has more than 110,000 distinct CDR3 sequences, roughly 8.3% seen once. Sequences were obtained from synovial fluid, either unsorted or a sorted T cell fraction (not recorded which). Receptor source: a male donor with ankylosing spondylitis.

This clonotype was recorded many times. V is TRBV5-1 and J is TRBJ1-4; D is unclear. The V end was cut by 3 bases, the J end by 7 bases, with 16 bases between. CDR1 and CDR2 from the germline V gene are SGHRS and YFSETQ. This CDR3 is 15 amino acids long. CDR3 amino acids: CASSSGRQATEKLFF. The CDR3 DNA sequence: TGCGCCAGCAGCTCTGGACGCCAGGCTACTGAAAAACTGTTTTTT.

CDR3 bases: TGCAGTGCTCCCCGTGGGCGGGGGATAGACGGGATTGAGCAGTTCTTC. It yields the protein CSAPRGRGIDGIEQFF. The chain employs TRBV20-1 and TRBJ2-1, with 7 bases identical to TRBD2. V dropped 5 bases and J dropped 9; count of bases not matched to a gene: 19. The length of the CDR3 is 16 residues. Germline V lookup: CDR1 DFQATT, CDR2 SNEGSKA (reference sequence).

This clonotype was recorded many times. This chain's CDR3 is CAIRPVGAGAEAFF. As DNA, the CDR3 is TGTGCCATCAGGCCCGTGGGGGCAGGCGCTGAAGCTTTCTTT. The J gene is TRBJ1-1, the V gene TRBV10-3, with TRBD1 as a possible D gene (6 bases). Between the trimmed V and J ends, which lost 6 bases and 6 bases, there was a span of 17 bases. This CDR3 has 14 amino acids. Germline V CDR1 and CDR2: ENHRY, SYGVKD.

This clonotype occurred many times. The CDR3 DNA reads as TGTGCCAGCTCACCATTAGCGTCAGATGATAATTCACCCCTCCACTTT. Translating it yields CASSPLASDDNSPLHF. The chain combines TRBV18 with TRBJ1-6, with no clear D. The CDR3 consists of 16 residues. V lost 2 bases to trimming and J lost 5 bases, with 13 bases between them. The germline V gene has CDR1 KGHSH and CDR2 LQKENI.

This clonotype was picked up many times. This chain links TRBV5-1 with TRBJ2-1; D perhaps matches TRBD2 (6 bases). Germline values: CDR1 SGHRS, CDR2 YFSETQ. Trimming cost V 1 base and J 8 bases, with 16 bases left between them. The CDR3 is made up of 15 amino acids. Written as DNA, the CDR3 is TGCGCCAGCAGCTTGCAGACCAGCTGGGAGGATGAGCAGTTCTTC. Translating gives CASSLQTSWEDEQFF.

This clonotype appeared many times. The V call is TRBV20-1, the J call TRBJ1-5, with D hard to call. The CDR3 is 14 residues long. Germline lookup yields CDR1 DFQATT and CDR2 SNEGSKA (reference sequence). Trimming took 1 base from V and 0 from J, leaving 7 bases between them. CDR3 DNA: TGCAGTGCTAGAGCCTTCAATAGCAATCAGCCCCAGCATTTT. Translating gives CSARAFNSNQPQHF.

J is TRBJ1-3 and V is TRBV7-2; D unclear. CDR1 SGHTA and CDR2 FQGNSA come from the germline V gene. This CDR3 is built from 12 residues. Trimming stripped 5 bases from V and 8 bases from J, with 10 bases between. The chain's CDR3 is CASSPRTDTIYF. The CDR3 DNA sequence: TGTGCCAGCAGCCCCCGCACGGACACCATATATTTT.

A note on this clonotype: A clone one base away is much larger, so this may be a read error. The gene calls are TRBV6-5 and TRBJ2-4; D call uncertain. CDR1 is MNHEY, CDR2 SVGAGI, per germline. Trimming took 0 bases from V and 0 from J, leaving 12 bases between them. The CDR3 consists of 17 residues. CDR3 residues: CASSYSATLLAKNIQYF. CDR3 nucleotides: TGTGCCAGCAGTTACTCCGCGACCCTACTAGCCAAAAACATTCAGTACTTC.

The chain is built from TRBV5-4 and TRBJ2-3, with 7 bases aligning to TRBD2. With V trimmed by 2 bases and J by 2 bases, 8 bases remained unmatched. The CDR3 spans 16 residues. CDR1 SGHNT and CDR2 YYREEE come from the germline V gene (reference sequence). The CDR3 bases are TGTGCCAGCAGCTTAACCGGGGGAGGGCTCACAGATACGCAGTATTTT. Protein product: CASSLTGGGLTDTQYF.

This clonotype was seen repeatedly, ten times or more. V and J are TRBV5-1 and TRBJ2-5; no firm D call. V was cut by 1 base and J by 3 bases, with 10 bases left in between. This CDR3 has 14 residues. Per germline, CDR1 SGHRS and CDR2 YFSETQ. CDR3 protein: CASSLIQKEETQYF. In nucleotides, the CDR3 is TGCGCCAGCAGCTTGATACAGAAAGAAGAGACCCAGTACTTC.

This clonotype was counted a few times. This chain links TRBV4-2 with TRBJ2-7; unclear D gene. V lost 0 bases and J 4 bases, leaving 10 bases between the germline ends. The length of the CDR3 is 14 residues. From germline, CDR1 is LGHNA and CDR2 YNFKEQ. The CDR3: CASSQDSLGYEQYF. The CDR3 bases are TGTGCCAGCAGCCAAGATAGCCTAGGATACGAGCAGTACTTC.

At least ten counts were recorded for this clonotype. This rearrangement joins TRBV12-3 or TRBV12-4 to TRBJ2-4; D uncertain. CDR3 length: 12 amino acids. Trimming took 3 bases from V and 7 from J, leaving 7 bases between them. The CDR3: CASSFAVNIQYF. The CDR3 DNA follows: TGTGCCAGCAGTTTTGCTGTGAACATTCAGTACTTC.

Many counts were recorded for this clonotype. The rearrangement links TRBV6-5 to TRBJ2-2; D is possibly TRBD1 (6 bases). The length of the CDR3 is 16 residues. Looked up from germline, CDR1 is MNHEY and CDR2 is SVGAGI. Trimming took 4 bases from V and 2 from J, leaving 14 bases between them. The DNA for the CDR3 is TGTGCCAGCAGTTCGACCGGGACATTTAACACCGGGGAGCTGTTTTTT. Translation: CASSSTGTFNTGELFF.

The chain employs TRBV6-2 or TRBV6-3 and TRBJ2-2; D unresolved. V dropped 6 bases and J dropped 2 bases, with 16 bases sitting between them. The length of the CDR3 is 16 residues. Germline-derived CDR1 and CDR2 are MNHEY and SVGEGT. The CDR3 sequence is CASSRTRRSNTGELFF. The CDR3 nucleotides are TGTGCCAGCAGCCGAACGAGGCGGTCTAACACCGGGGAGCTGTTTTTT.

Ten or more counts support this clonotype. The chain links TRBV27 to TRBJ2-1, with no clear D. V was clipped by 7 bases and J by 7 bases, with 14 bases between them. The CDR3 extends over 13 amino acids. Germline values: CDR1 MNHEY, CDR2 SMNVEV (reference sequence). The CDR3 region has the DNA TGTGCCAGCACCCCCCGGGCGAGAAATGAGCAGTTCTTC. This codes for CASTPRARNEQFF.

This clonotype was seen ten or more times. This chain connects TRBV20-1 to TRBJ1-6, with 7 nucleotides matching TRBD1. The CDR3 is 14 amino acids. Germline CDR1 reads DFQATT; CDR2 reads SNEGSKA (reference sequence). As DNA, the CDR3 is TGCAGCGTCTCCGGACAGGCCGTCAATTCACCCCTCCACTTT. Translated: CSVSGQAVNSPLHF.

This clonotype was detected ten times or more. The V call is TRBV11-3, the J call TRBJ2-1, with a weak D call TRBD2 (5 bases). This CDR3 spans 14 amino acids. The V and J ends lost 0 bases and 8 bases respectively, with 11 bases between them. Germline CDR1 and CDR2: SGHNT and YENEEA. CDR3 sequence (DNA): TGTGCCAGCAGCTTAGACGGGAATGTTGATGAGCAGTTCTTC. Translated: CASSLDGNVDEQFF. The full variable domain, with the rest looked up from reference TRBV11-3 and TRBJ2-1, is EAGVVQSPRYKIIEKKQPVAFWCNPISGHNTLYWYLQNLGQGPELLIRYENEEAVDDSQLPKDRFSAERLKGVDSTLKIQPAELGDSAVYLCASSLDGNVDEQFFGPGTRLTVL.

This clonotype has just a few counts. This chain links TRBV6-5 with TRBJ2-7, with D unclear. The V gene lost 4 bases and the J gene lost 2 bases, with 15 bases spanning the gap. The germline V gene has CDR1 MNHEY and CDR2 SVGAGI. The CDR3 is 15 residues long. The CDR3 spells CASSFTSRPPYEQYF. The CDR3 DNA reads as TGTGCCAGCAGTTTCACTTCCAGGCCTCCCTACGAGCAGTACTTC.

The chain carries TRBV15 and TRBJ2-2; 11 bases fit TRBD2. The length of the CDR3 is 15 residues. CDR1 is LNHNV, CDR2 YYDKDF, per germline (reference sequence). The V segment lost 3 bases and the J segment 5 bases; nucleotides outside the gene matches: 2. The CDR3 spells CATSRTSGMTGELFF. As DNA, the CDR3 is TGTGCCACCAGCAGGACTAGCGGGATGACCGGGGAGCTGTTTTTT.

This clonotype occurred many times. V gene TRBV3-1 combines with J gene TRBJ2-3, with TRBD1 matching 10 bases. CDR3 size: 15 residues. V shed 5 bases and J 5 bases; nucleotides not matched to a gene: 7. CDR1 and CDR2 from the germline V gene are LGHDT and YNNKEL (reference sequence). In DNA form, the CDR3 reads TGTGCCAGCAGCTACCCGACAGGGGGCAGAGATACGCAGTATTTT. Amino acids: CASSYPTGGRDTQYF.

This clonotype has ten or more counts. The chain links TRBV2 to TRBJ1-1; no reliable D call. The CDR3 length is 12 residues. Trimming pared 2 bases from V and 10 bases from J, leaving 11 bases between. Germline V lookup: CDR1 SNHLY, CDR2 FYNNEI. The CDR3 sequence is CASSELWAVAFF. The CDR3 DNA sequence: TGTGCCAGCAGTGAACTCTGGGCAGTAGCTTTCTTT. The whole variable domain, remainder taken from reference TRBV2 and TRBJ1-1, is EPEVTQTPSHQVTQMGQEVILRCVPISNHLYFYWYRQILGQKVEFLVSFYNNEISEKSEIFDDQFSVERPDGSNFTLKIRSTKLEDSAMYFCASSELWAVAFFGQGTRLTVV.

This clonotype was observed many times. V and J are TRBV24-1 and TRBJ1-6; D is unresolved. Germline-derived CDR1 and CDR2 are KGHDR and SFDVKD. V lost 4 bases to trimming and J lost 0 bases, with 3 bases between them. The CDR3 spans 14 residues. The CDR3 DNA follows: TGTGCCACCAGTGAAAGCTCCTATAATTCACCCCTCCACTTT. This translates into CATSESSYNSPLHF.